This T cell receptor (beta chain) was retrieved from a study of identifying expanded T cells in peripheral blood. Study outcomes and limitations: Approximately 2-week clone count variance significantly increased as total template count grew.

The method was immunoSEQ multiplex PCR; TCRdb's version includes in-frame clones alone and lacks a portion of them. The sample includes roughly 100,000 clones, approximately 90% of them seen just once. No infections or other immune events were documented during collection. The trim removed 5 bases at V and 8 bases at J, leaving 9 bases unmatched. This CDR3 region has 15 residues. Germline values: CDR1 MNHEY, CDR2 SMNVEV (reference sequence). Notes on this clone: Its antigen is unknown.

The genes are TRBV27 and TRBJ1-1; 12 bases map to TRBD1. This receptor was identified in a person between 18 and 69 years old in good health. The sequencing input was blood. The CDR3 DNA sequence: TGTGCCAGCAGTCAGCCGGGACAGGGGGCCTTCGAAGCTTTCTTT. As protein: CASSQPGQGAFEAFF.